This T cell receptor beta chain comes out of a study of cytomegalovirus exposure and HLA in healthy donors. With regard to this clone: What it binds is unknown.

General study results and limits: Published work reported that the classifier diagnosed cytomegalovirus status with high specificity and sensitivity. The study designated about 160 TCR beta chains cytomegalovirus-associated.

Measured with immunoSEQ multiplex PCR; TCRdb has only the in-frame clones, and not every one. The data hold more than 95,000 clones, with roughly 82% observed a single time. The germline V gene encodes CDR1 SGHRS and CDR2 YFSETQ. V dropped 5 bases and J dropped 1; count of bases not matched to a gene: 6. CDR3 length: 15 residues. Sequencing was performed on PBMCs. The sequence derives from a man aged 18 to 29 in good health and CMV-seronegative. The rearrangement joins TRBV5-1 to TRBJ2-3; 8 bases match TRBD1. The CDR3, as DNA: TGCGCCAGCAGTGAGACAGGGGCTGGCACAGATACGCAGTATTTT. The encoded protein is CASSETGAGTDTQYF.